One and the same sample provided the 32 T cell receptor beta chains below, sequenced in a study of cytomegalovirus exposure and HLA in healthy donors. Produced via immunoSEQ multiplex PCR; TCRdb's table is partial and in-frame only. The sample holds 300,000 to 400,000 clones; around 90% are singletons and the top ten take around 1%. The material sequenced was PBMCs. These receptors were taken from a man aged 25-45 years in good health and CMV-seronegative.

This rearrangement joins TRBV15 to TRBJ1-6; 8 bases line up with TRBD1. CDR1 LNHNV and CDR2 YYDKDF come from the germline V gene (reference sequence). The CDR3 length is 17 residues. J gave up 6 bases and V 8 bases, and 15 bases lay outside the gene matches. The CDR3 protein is CATLIRHLDRANSPLHF. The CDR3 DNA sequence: TGTGCCACCTTAATACGACACTTGGACAGGGCTAATTCACCCCTCCACTTT.

CDR3 DNA: TGTGCCAGCAGCTTCGGGACAGGGTTATCCTCTGAGCAGTTCTTC. Its protein is CASSFGTGLSSEQFF. The chain carries TRBV5-6 and TRBJ2-1, with 9 bases fitting TRBD1. V lost 2 bases, J lost 9 bases, and 9 bases stayed unmatched. Looked up from germline, CDR1 is SGHDT and CDR2 is YYEEEE. CDR3 length: 15 residues.

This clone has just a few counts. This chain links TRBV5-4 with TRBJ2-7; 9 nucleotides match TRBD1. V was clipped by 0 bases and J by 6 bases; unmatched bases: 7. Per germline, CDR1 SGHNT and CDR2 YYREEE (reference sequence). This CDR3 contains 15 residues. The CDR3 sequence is CASSLETGGRSEQYF. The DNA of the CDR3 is TGTGCCAGCAGCTTGGAGACAGGGGGAAGGAGCGAGCAGTACTTC.

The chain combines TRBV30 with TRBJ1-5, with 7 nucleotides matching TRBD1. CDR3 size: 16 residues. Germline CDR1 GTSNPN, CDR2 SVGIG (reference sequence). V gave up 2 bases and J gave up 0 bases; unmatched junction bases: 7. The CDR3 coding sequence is TGTGCCTGGAGTCAGGGGGGCAGTTATAGCAATCAGCCCCAGCATTTT. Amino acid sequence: CAWSQGGSYSNQPQHF. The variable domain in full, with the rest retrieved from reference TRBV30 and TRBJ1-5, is SQTIHQWPATLVQPVGSPLSLECTVEGTSNPNLYWYRQAAGRGLQLLFYSVGIGQISSEVPQNLSASRPQDRQFILSSKKLLLSDSGFYLCAWSQGGSYSNQPQHFGDGTRLSIL.

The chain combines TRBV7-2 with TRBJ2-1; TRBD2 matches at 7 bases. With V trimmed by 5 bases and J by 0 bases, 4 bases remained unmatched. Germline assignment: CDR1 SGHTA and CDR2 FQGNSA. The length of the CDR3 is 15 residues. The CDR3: CASSRGGSSYNEQFF. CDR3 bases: TGTGCCAGCAGCCGCGGCGGGAGCTCCTACAATGAGCAGTTCTTC.

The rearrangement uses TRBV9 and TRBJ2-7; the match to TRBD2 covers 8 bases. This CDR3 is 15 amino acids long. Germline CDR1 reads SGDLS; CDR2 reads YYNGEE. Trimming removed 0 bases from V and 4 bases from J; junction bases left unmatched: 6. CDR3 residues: CASSVEATSGYEQYF. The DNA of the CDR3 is TGTGCCAGCAGCGTAGAAGCCACTAGCGGATACGAGCAGTACTTC.

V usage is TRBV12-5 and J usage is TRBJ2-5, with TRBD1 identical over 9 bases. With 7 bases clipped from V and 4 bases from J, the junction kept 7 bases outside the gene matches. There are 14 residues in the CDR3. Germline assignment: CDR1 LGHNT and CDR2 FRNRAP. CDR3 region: CASAPGQGLETQYF. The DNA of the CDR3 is TGTGCTAGTGCTCCGGGACAGGGTCTAGAGACCCAGTACTTC.

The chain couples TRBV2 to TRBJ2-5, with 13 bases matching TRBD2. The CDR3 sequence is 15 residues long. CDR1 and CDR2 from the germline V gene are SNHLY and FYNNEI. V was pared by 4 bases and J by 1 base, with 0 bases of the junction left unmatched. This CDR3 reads CASSGTSGGQETQYF. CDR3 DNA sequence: TGTGCCAGCAGTGGGACTAGCGGGGGCCAAGAGACCCAGTACTTC.

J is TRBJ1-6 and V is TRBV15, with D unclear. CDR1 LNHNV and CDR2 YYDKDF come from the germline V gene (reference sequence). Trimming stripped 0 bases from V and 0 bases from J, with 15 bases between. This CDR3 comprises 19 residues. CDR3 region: CATSRDLVAVGSYNSPLHF. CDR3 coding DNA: TGTGCCACCAGCAGAGATTTAGTCGCCGTCGGCTCCTATAATTCACCCCTCCACTTT.

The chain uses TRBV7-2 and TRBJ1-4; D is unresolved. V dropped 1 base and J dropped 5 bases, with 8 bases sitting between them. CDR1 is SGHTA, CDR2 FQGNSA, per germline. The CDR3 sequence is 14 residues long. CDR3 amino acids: CASSLVFGNEKLFF. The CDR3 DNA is TGTGCCAGCAGCTTAGTTTTCGGGAATGAAAAACTGTTTTTT. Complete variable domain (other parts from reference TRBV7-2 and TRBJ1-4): GAGVSQSPSNKVTEKGKDVELRCDPISGHTALYWYRQSLGQGLEFLIYFQGNSAPDKSGLPSDRFSAERTGGSVSTLTIQRTQQEDSAVYLCASSLVFGNEKLFFGSGTQLSVL.

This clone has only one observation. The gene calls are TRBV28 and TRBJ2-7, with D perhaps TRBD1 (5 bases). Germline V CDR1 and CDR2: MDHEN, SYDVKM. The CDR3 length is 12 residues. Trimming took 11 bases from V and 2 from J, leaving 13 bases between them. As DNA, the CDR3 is TGTGCCGTTCTAGGCAGGGCCTACGAGCAGTACTTC. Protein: CAVLGRAYEQYF. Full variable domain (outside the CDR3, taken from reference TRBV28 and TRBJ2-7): DVKVTQSSRYLVKRTGEKVFLECVQDMDHENMFWYRQDPGLGLRLIYFSYDVKMKEKGDIPEGYSVSREKKERFSLILESASTNQTSMYLCAVLGRAYEQYFGPGTRLTVT.

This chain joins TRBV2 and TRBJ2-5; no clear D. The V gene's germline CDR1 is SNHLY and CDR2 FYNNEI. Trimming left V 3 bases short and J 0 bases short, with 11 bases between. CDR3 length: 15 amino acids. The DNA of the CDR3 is TGTGCCAGCAGTGATCAGGAAGTGTACCAAGAGACCCAGTACTTC. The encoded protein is CASSDQEVYQETQYF.

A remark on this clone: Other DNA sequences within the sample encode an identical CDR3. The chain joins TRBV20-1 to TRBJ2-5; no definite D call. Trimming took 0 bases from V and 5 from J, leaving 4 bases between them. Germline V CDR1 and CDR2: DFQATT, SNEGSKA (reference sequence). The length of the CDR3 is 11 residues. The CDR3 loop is CSARDLETQYF. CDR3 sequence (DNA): TGCAGTGCTAGAGATCTGGAGACCCAGTACTTC.

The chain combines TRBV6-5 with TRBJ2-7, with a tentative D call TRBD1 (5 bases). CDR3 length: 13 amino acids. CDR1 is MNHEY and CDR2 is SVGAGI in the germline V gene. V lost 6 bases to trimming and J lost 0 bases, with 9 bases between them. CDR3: CASRRGSSYEQYF. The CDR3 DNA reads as TGTGCCAGCAGAAGGGGCAGCTCCTACGAGCAGTACTTC.

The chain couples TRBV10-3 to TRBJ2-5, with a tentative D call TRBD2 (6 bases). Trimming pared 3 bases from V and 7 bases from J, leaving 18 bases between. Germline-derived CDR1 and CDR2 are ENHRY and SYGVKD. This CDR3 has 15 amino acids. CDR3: CAISDGTDPTGTQYF. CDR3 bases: TGTGCCATCAGTGACGGGACTGATCCAACGGGGACCCAGTACTTC.

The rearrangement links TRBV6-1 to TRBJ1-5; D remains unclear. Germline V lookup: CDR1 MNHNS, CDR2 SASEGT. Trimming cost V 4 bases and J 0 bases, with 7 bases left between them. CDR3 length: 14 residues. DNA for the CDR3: TGTGCCAGCAGTGCTGCGTATAGCAATCAGCCCCAGCATTTT. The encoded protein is CASSAAYSNQPQHF.

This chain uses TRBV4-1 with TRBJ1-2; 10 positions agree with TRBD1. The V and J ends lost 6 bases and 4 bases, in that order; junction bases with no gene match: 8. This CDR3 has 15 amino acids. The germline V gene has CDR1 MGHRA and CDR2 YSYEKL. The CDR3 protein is CASSSGTGAPYGYTF. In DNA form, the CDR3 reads TGCGCCAGCAGTTCCGGGACAGGGGCTCCCTATGGCTACACCTTC.

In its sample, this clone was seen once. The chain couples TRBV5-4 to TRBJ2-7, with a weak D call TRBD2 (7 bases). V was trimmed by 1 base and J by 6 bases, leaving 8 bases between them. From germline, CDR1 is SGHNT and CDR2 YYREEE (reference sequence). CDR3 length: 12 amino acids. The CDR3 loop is CASSLRGAEQYF. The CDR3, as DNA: TGTGCCAGCAGCTTGCGGGGGGCCGAGCAGTACTTC.

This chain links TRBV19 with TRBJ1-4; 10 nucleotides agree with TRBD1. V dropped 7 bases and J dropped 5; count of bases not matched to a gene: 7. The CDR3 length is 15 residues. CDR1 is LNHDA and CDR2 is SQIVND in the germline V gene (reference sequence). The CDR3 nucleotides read TGTGCCAGTACCAGACGGACAGGGGGGAATGAAAAACTGTTTTTT. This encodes CASTRRTGGNEKLFF.

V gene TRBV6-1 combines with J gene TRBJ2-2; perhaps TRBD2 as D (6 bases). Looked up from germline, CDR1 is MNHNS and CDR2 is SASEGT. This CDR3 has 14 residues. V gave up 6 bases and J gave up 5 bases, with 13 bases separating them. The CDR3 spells CASRGGRVTGELFF. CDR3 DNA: TGTGCCAGCAGGGGGGGAAGGGTTACCGGGGAGCTGTTTTTT.

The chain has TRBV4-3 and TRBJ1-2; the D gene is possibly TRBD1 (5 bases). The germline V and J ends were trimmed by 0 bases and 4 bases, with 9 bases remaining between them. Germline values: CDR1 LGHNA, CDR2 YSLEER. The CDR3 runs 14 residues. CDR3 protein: CASSQEGGGYGYTF. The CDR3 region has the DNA TGCGCCAGCAGCCAAGAGGGGGGGGGCTATGGCTACACCTTC.

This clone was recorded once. The CDR3 DNA is TGTGCCAGCAGCTTTGAGTTCGGAGGGACCCAGTACTTC. It yields the protein CASSFEFGGTQYF. The genes are TRBV11-2 and TRBJ2-5; a weak D match, TRBD2 (5 bases). Germline assignment: CDR1 SGHAT and CDR2 FQNNGV. CDR3 length: 13 amino acids. V was trimmed by 3 bases and J by 7 bases, leaving 12 bases between them.

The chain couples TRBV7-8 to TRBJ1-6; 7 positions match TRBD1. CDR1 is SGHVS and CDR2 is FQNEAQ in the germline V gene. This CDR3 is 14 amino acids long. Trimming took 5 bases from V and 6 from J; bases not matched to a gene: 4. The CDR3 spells CASSEGQSNSPLHF. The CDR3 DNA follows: TGTGCCAGCAGCGAGGGACAGAGTAATTCACCCCTCCACTTT.

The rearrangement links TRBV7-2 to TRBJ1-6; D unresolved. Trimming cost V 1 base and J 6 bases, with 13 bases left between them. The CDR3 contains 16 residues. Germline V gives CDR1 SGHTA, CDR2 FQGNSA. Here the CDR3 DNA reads TGTGCCAGCAGCTTAGGCCCTCCCAACTCTAATTCACCCCTCCACTTT. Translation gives CASSLGPPNSNSPLHF.

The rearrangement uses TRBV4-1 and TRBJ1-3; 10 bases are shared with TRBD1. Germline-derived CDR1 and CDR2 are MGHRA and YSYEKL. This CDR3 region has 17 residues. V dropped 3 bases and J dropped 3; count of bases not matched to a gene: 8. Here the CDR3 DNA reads TGCGCCAGCAGCCATGGTTCCGGGACAGGGGTTGGAAACACCATATATTTT. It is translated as CASSHGSGTGVGNTIYF.

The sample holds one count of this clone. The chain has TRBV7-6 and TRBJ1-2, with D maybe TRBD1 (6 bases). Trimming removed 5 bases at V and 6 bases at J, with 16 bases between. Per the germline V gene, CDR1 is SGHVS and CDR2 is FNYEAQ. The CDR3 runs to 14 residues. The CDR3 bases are TGTGCCAGCAGCCCCGGTGCCCACAGGGATGGCTACACCTTC. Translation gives CASSPGAHRDGYTF.

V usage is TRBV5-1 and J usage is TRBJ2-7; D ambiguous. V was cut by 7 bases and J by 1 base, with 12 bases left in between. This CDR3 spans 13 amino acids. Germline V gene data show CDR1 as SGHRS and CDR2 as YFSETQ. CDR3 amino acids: CASGHDTSYEQYF. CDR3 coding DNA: TGCGCCAGCGGCCACGACACGTCCTACGAGCAGTACTTC.

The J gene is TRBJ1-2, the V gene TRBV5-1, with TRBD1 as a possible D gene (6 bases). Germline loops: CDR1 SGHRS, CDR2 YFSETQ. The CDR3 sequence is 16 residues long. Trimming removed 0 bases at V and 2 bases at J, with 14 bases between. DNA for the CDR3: TGCGCCAGCAGCTTGGCCGGTGGGGGCGGAAACTATGGCTACACCTTC. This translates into CASSLAGGGGNYGYTF.

For the CDR3, the DNA is TGTGCCATCAGATCGTCTATCGGACGGACTGAGAACACTGAAGCTTTCTTT. Its protein is CAIRSSIGRTENTEAFF. The rearrangement links TRBV10-3 to TRBJ1-1; D not resolved. The germline CDR1 and CDR2 sequences are ENHRY and SYGVKD. Trimming left V 6 bases short and J 1 base short, with 21 bases between. The CDR3 loop spans 17 amino acids.

CDR3 amino acids: CAIGDRSRSGYTF. CDR3 nucleotide sequence: TGTGCCATTGGGGACAGGAGTCGTTCTGGCTACACCTTC. This chain joins TRBV7-9 and TRBJ1-2, with 8 bases matching TRBD1. There are 13 residues in the CDR3. From germline, CDR1 is SEHNR and CDR2 FQNEAQ (reference sequence). Trimming took 10 bases from V and 7 from J; bases not matched to a gene: 11.

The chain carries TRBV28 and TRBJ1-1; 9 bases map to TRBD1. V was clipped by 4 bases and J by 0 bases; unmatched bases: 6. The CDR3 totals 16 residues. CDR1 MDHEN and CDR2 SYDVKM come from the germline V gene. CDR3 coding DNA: TGTGCCAGCAGTTCGGAACAGGGGGCCCTGAACACTGAAGCTTTCTTT. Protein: CASSSEQGALNTEAFF.

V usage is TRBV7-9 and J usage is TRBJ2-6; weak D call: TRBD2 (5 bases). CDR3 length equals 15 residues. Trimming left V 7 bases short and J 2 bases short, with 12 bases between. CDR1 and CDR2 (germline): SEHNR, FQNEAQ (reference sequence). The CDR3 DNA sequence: TGTGCCAGCACCCCCGCCGGGGCTGGGGCCAACGTCCTGACTTTC. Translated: CASTPAGAGANVLTF.